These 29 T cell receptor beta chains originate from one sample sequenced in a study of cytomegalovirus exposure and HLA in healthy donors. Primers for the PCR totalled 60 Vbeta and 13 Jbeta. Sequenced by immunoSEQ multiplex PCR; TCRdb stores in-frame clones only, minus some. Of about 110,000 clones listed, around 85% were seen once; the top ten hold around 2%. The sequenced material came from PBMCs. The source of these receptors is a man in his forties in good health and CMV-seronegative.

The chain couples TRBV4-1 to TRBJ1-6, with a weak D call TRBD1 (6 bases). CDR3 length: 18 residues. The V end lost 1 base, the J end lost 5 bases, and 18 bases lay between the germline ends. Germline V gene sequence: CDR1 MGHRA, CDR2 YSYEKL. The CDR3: CASSQGPAGTQNNSPLHF. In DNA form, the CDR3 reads TGCGCCAGCAGCCAAGGCCCCGCCGGGACACAAAATAATTCACCCCTCCACTTT.

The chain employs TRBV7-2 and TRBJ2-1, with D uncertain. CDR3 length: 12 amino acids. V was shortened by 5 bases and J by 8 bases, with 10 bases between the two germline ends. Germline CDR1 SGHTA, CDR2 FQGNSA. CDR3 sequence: CASSLTGYEQFF. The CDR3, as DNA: TGTGCCAGCAGCCTCACCGGGTATGAGCAGTTCTTC.

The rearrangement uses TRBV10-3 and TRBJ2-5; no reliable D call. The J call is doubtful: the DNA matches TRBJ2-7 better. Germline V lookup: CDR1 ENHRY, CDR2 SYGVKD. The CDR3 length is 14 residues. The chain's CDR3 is CAISELQITYEQYF. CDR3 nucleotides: TGTGCCATCAGTGAGTTACAGATAACCTACGAGCAGTACTTC.

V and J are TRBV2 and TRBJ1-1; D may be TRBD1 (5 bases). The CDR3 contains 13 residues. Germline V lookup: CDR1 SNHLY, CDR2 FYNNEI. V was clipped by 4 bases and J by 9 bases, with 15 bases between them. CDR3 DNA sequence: TGTGCCAGCAGTGGGATAATGGGGGGTCAAGCTTTCTTT. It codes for CASSGIMGGQAFF. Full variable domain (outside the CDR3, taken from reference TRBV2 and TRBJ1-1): EPEVTQTPSHQVTQMGQEVILRCVPISNHLYFYWYRQILGQKVEFLVSFYNNEISEKSEIFDDQFSVERPDGSNFTLKIRSTKLEDSAMYFCASSGIMGGQAFFGQGTRLTVV.

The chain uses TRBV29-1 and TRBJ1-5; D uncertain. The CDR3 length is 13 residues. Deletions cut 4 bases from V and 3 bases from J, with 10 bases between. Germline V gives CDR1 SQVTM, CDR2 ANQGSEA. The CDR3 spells CSVVTDFNQPQHF. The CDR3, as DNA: TGCAGCGTTGTAACGGACTTCAATCAGCCCCAGCATTTT.

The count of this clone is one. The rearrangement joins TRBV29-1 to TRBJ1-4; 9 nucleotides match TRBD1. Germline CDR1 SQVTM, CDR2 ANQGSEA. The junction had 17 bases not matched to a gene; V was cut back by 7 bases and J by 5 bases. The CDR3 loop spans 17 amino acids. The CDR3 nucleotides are TGCAGCGCTATGAGTTTTCCGGACAGGGGAGGGAATGAAAAACTGTTTTTT. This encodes CSAMSFPDRGGNEKLFF.

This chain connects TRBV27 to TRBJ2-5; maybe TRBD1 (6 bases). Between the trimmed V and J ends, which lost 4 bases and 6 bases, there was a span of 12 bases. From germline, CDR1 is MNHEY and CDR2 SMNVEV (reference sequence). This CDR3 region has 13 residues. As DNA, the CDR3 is TGTGCCAGCAGTTGGACAGTCCGTCAGACCCAGTACTTC. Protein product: CASSWTVRQTQYF.

CDR3 DNA sequence: TGTGCCAGCAGACGAGGGACAGGGTTTACTGAAGCTTTCTTT. Translating it yields CASRRGTGFTEAFF. The chain joins TRBV6-5 to TRBJ1-1; 9 bases agree with TRBD1. Germline V lookup: CDR1 MNHEY, CDR2 SVGAGI. The J segment lost 5 bases and the V segment lost 6 bases, leaving 7 bases of the junction unmatched. This CDR3 contains 14 residues.

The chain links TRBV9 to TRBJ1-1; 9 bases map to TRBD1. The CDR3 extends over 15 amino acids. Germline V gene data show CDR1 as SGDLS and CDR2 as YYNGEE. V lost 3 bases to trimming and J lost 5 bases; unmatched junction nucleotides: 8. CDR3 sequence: CASSGLTGGFTEAFF. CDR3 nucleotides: TGTGCCAGCAGCGGATTAACAGGGGGCTTTACTGAAGCTTTCTTT.

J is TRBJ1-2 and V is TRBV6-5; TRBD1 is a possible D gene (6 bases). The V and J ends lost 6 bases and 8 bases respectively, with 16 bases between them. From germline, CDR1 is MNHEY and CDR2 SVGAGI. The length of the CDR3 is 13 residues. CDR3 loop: CASSPAGGGGYTF. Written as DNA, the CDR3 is TGTGCCAGCAGCCCCGCGGGGGGCGGGGGCTACACCTTC.

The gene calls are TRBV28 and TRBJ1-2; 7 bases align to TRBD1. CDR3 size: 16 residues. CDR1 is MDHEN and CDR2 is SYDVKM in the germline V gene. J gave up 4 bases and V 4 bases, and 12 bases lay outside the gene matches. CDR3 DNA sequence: TGTGCCAGCAGTTCAACAATGGGACAGCCTATCTATGGCTACACCTTC. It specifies CASSSTMGQPIYGYTF.

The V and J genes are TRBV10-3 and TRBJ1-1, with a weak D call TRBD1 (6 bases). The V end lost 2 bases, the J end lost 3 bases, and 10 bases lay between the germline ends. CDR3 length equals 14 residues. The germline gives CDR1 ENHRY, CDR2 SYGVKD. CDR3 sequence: CAISEGQSYTEAFF. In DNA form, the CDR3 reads TGTGCCATCAGTGAGGGACAGTCATACACTGAAGCTTTCTTT.

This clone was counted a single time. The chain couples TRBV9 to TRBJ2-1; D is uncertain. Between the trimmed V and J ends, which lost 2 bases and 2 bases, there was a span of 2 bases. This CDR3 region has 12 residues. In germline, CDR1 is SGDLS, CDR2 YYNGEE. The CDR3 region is CASSVTYNEQFF. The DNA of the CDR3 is TGTGCCAGCAGCGTTACCTACAATGAGCAGTTCTTC.

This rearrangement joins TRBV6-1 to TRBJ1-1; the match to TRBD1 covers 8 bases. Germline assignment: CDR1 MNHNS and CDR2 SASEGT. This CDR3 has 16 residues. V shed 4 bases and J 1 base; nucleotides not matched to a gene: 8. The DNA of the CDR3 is TGTGCCAGCAGTGGAACAGGGGGGGTTGGGAACACTGAAGCTTTCTTT. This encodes CASSGTGGVGNTEAFF.

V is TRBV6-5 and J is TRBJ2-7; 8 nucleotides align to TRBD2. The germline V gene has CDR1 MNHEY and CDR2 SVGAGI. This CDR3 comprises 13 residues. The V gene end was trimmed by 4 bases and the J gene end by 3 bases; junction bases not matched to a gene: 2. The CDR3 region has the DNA TGTGCCAGCAGTTCGGGAGGGCTCTACGAGCAGTACTTC. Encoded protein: CASSSGGLYEQYF.

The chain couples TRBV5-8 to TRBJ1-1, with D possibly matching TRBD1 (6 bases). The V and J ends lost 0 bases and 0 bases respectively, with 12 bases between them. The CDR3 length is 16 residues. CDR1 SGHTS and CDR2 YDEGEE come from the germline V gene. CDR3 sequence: CASSLGTVPMNTEAFF. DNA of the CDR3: TGTGCCAGCAGCTTGGGGACAGTACCCATGAACACTGAAGCTTTCTTT.

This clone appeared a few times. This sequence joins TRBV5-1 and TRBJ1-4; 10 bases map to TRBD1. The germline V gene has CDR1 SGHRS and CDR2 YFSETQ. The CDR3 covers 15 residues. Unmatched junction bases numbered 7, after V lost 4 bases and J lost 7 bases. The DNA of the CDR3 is TGCGCCAGCAGCCCATGGGACAGGGGAGGTGAAAAACTGTTTTTT. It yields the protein CASSPWDRGGEKLFF.

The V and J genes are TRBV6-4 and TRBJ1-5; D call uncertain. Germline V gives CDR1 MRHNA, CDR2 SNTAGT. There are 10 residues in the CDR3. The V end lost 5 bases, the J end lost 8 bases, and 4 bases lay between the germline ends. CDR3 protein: CASSTEPQHF. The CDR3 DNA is TGTGCCAGCAGTACAGAGCCCCAGCATTTT.

The DNA for the CDR3 is TGTGCCAGCAGCTTAGACTCGACGGCGGGCGGGCAGCCCCAGCATTTT. It encodes CASSLDSTAGGQPQHF. The chain carries TRBV7-9 and TRBJ1-5; D call uncertain. Trimming stripped 1 base from V and 7 bases from J, with 17 bases between. Germline V lookup: CDR1 SEHNR, CDR2 FQNEAQ (reference sequence). CDR3 size: 16 residues. Complete variable domain (other parts from reference TRBV7-9 and TRBJ1-5): DTGVSQNPRHKITKRGQNVTFRCDPISEHNRLYWYRQTLGQGPEFLTYFQNEAQLEKSRLLSDRFSAERPKGSFSTLEIQRTEQGDSAMYLCASSLDSTAGGQPQHFGDGTRLSIL.

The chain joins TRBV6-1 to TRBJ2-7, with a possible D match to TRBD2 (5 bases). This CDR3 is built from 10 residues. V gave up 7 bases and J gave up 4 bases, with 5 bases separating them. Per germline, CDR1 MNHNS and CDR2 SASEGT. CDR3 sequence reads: CASTGYEQYF. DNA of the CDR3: TGTGCCAGCACGGGATACGAGCAGTACTTC.

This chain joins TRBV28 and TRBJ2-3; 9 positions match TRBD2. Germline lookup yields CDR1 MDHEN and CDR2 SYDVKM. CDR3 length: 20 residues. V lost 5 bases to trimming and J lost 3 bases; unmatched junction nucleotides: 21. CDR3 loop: CASSPLDGGGAEGGTDTQYF. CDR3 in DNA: TGTGCCAGCAGTCCCCTGGACGGCGGGGGGGCCGAGGGTGGTACAGATACGCAGTATTTT.

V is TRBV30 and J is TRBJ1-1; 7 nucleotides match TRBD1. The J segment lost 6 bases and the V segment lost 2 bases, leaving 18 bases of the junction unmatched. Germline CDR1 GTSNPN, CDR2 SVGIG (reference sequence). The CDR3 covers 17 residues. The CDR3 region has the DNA TGTGCCTGGAGTCTGGCCTTGGACAGGTTAAACAGGGCTGAAGCTTTCTTT. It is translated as CAWSLALDRLNRAEAFF.

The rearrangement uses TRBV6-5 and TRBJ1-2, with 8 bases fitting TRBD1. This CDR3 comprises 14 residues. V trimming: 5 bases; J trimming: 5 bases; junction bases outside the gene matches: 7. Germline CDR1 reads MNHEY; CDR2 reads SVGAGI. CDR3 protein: CASSPTRGQYGYTF. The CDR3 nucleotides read TGTGCCAGCAGTCCGACCAGGGGGCAATATGGCTACACCTTC.

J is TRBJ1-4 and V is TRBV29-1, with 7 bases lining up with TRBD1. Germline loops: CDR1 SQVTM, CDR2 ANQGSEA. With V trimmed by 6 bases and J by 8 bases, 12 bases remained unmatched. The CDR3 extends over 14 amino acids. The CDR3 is CSVKKQGIKEKLFF. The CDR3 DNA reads TGCAGCGTAAAAAAACAGGGGATAAAGGAAAAACTGTTTTTT.

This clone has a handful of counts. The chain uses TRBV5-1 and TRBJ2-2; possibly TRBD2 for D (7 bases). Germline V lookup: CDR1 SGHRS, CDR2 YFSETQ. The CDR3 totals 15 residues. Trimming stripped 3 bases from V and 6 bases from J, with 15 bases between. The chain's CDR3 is CASSSQGSGAGELFF. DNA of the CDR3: TGCGCCAGCAGCTCACAGGGAAGCGGGGCCGGGGAGCTGTTTTTT.

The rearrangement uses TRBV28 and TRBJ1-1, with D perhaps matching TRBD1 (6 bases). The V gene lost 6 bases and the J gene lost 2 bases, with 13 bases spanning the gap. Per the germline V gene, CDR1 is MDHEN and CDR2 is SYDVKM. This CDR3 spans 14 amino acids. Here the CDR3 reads CASSSDRKNTEAFF. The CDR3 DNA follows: TGTGCCAGCAGCTCCGACAGGAAAAACACTGAAGCTTTCTTT.

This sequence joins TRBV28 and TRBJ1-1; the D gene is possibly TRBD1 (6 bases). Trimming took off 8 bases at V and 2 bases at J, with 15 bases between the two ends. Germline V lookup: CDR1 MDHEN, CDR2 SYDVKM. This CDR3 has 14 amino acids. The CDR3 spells CASGGGGANTEAFF. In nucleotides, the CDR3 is TGTGCCAGCGGAGGTGGGGGGGCAAACACTGAAGCTTTCTTT.

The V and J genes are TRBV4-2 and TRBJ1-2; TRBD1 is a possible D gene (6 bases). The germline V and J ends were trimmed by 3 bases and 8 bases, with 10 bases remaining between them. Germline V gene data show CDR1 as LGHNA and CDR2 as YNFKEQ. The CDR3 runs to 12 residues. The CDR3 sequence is CASSHRGSGYTF. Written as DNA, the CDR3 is TGTGCCAGCAGCCACAGGGGTTCCGGCTACACCTTC.

CDR3 protein: CASGPGGLSGNTIYF. The CDR3 DNA reads TGCGCCAGCGGCCCGGGAGGGCTCTCTGGAAACACCATATATTTT. This chain links TRBV5-1 with TRBJ1-3, with D unclear. The CDR3 covers 15 residues. CDR1 is SGHRS, CDR2 YFSETQ, per germline. V lost 7 bases, J lost 0 bases, and 14 bases lay in between.